Detailed here is one T cell receptor (beta chain). The antigen is unknown. Libraries were prepared by immunoSEQ multiplex PCR; TCRdb keeps only in-frame clonotypes and omits some of them. The sample includes roughly 380,000 clones, approximately 87% of them seen just once. Germline V gene data show CDR1 as LGHNA and CDR2 as YSLEER. The V and J ends lost 3 bases and 4 bases, in that order; junction bases with no gene match: 11. The CDR3 totals 17 residues. The data were obtained in a study of Ad26.COV2.S vaccination and SARS-CoV-2 variants. The wider study: It was the COV1001 Ad26.COV2.S trial arm that included the donor. Intramuscularly, Ad26.COV2.S was given either once or twice, 56 days apart.

As to treatment: around 19 received Ad26.COV2.S at low or high dose, single or two shots; about 5 received placebo; per-sample allocation not given. The study sampled participants on day 63 after the first vaccine or placebo injection. Regarding the study as a whole: People who got the vaccine had more spike-specific TCR breadth than people who got placebo. Non-spike TCR breadth did not differ much between vaccine and placebo recipients.

The genes are TRBV4-3 and TRBJ2-1, with 8 positions matching TRBD2. The clonotype was recovered from a person aged 18 to 65 who received the Ad26.COV2.S COVID-19 vaccine or a placebo. The sample here was peripheral blood, taken in a trial of Ad26.COV2.S vaccine versus placebo. CDR3 coding DNA: TGCGCCAGCAGCCATAGGAGCGGGGGCCAACCTTACAATGAGCAGTTCTTC. This translates into CASSHRSGGQPYNEQFF.